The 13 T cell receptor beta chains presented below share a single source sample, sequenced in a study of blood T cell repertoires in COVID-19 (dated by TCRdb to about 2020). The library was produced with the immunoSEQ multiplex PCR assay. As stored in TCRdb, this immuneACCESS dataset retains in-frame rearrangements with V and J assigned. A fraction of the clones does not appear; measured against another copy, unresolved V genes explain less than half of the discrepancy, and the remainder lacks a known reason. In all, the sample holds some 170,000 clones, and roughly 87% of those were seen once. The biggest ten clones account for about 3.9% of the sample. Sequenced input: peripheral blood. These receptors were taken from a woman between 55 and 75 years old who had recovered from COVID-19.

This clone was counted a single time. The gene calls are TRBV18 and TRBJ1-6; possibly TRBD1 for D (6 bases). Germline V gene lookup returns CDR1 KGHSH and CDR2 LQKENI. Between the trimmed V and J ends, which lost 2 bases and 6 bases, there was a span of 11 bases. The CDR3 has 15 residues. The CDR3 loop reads CASSPEQGRNSPLHF. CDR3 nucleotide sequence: TGTGCCAGCTCACCAGAGCAGGGGCGTAATTCACCCCTCCACTTT.

CDR3 loop: CASSDTSGGLEQFF. CDR3 DNA: TGTGCCAGCAGTGACACTAGCGGGGGCCTTGAGCAGTTCTTC. This rearrangement joins TRBV6-1 to TRBJ2-1, with 11 positions matching TRBD2. The germline CDR1 and CDR2 sequences are MNHNS and SASEGT. CDR3 size: 14 residues. J lost 9 bases, V lost 3 bases, and 4 bases had no gene match.

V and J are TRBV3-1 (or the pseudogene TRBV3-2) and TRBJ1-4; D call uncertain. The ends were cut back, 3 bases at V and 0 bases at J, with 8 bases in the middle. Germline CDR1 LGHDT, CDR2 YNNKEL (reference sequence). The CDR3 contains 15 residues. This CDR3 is CASSQRGATNEKLFF. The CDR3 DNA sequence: TGTGCCAGCAGCCAGAGAGGTGCAACTAATGAAAAACTGTTTTTT.

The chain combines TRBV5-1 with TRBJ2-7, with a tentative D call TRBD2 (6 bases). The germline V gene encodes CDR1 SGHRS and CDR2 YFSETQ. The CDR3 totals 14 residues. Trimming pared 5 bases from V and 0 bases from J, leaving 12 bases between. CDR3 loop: CASSGAGFSYEQYF. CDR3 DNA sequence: TGCGCCAGCAGTGGGGCGGGGTTCTCCTACGAGCAGTACTTC.

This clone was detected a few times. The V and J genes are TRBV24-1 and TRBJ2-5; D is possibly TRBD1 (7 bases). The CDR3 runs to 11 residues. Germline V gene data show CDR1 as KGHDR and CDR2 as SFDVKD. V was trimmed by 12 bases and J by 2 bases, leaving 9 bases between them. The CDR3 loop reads CAAGQQETQYF. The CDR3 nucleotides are TGTGCCGCGGGACAGCAAGAGACCCAGTACTTC.

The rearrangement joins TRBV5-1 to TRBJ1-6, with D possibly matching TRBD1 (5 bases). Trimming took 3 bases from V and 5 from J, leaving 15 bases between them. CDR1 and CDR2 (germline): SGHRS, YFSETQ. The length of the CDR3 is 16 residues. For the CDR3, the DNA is TGCGCCAGCAGCTATGGGGGGATGACCGATAATTCACCCCTCCACTTT. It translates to CASSYGGMTDNSPLHF.

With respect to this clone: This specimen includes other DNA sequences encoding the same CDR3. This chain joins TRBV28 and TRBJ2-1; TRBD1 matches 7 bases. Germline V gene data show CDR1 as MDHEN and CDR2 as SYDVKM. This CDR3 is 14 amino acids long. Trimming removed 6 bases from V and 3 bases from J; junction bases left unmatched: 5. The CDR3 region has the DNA TGTGCCAGCAGCCCAGGGACAGTCTACAATGAGCAGTTCTTC. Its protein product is CASSPGTVYNEQFF.

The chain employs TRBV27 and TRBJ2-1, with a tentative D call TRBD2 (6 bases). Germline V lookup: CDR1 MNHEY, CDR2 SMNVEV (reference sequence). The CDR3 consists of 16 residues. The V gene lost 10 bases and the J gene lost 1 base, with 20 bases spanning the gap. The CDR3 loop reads CAIPWDSPPSYNEQFF. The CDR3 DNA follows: TGTGCCATCCCCTGGGACTCCCCTCCGTCCTACAATGAGCAGTTCTTC.

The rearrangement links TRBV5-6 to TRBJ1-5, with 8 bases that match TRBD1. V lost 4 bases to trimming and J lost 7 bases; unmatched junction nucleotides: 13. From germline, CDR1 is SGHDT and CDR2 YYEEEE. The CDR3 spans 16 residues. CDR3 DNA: TGTGCCAGCAGCGCCAAAATTCAGGGGGCGCGGCAGCCCCAGCATTTT. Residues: CASSAKIQGARQPQHF.

CDR3 sequence reads: CASSQVAGGRNEQFF. CDR3 in DNA: TGCGCCAGCAGCCAAGTTGCAGGGGGACGCAATGAGCAGTTCTTC. The V gene is TRBV4-1, the J gene TRBJ2-1, with 7 nucleotides matching TRBD1. The ends lost 1 base at V and 6 bases at J; junction bases unmatched: 6. The CDR3 spans 15 residues. CDR1 is MGHRA and CDR2 is YSYEKL in the germline V gene.

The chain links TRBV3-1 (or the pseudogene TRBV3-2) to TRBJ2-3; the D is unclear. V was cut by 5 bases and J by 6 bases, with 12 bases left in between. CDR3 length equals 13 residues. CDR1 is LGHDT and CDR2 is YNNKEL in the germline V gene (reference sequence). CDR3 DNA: TGTGCCAGCAGCTCACAGCCCATGGATACGCAGTATTTT. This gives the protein CASSSQPMDTQYF.

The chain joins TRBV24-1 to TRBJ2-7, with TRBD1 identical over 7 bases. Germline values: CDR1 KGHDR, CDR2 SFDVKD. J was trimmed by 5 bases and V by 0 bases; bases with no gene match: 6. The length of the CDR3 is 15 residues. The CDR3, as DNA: TGTGCCACCAGTGATTTGCGGAACGACAGGGACGAGCAGTACTTC. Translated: CATSDLRNDRDEQYF.

CDR3 coding DNA: TGCGCCAGCAGCTTGCAGCGACCAACGATGGAGACCCAGTACTTC. Its translation: CASSLQRPTMETQYF. The chain has TRBV5-1 and TRBJ2-5; D not resolved. CDR1 is SGHRS, CDR2 YFSETQ, per germline. This CDR3 has 15 residues. Trimming removed 1 base at V and 5 bases at J, with 15 bases between. The full variable domain, in which reference TRBV5-1 and TRBJ2-5 provide the parts outside the CDR3, is KAGVTQTPRYLIKTRGQQVTLSCSPISGHRSVSWYQQTPGQGLQFLFEYFSETQRNKGNFPGRFSGRQFSNSRSEMNVSTLELGDSALYLCASSLQRPTMETQYFGPGTRLLVL.